These 17 T cell receptor beta chains were all obtained from the same sample, sequenced in a study of blood T cell repertoires in COVID-19. Some clones are missing from TCRdb's copy, which holds only in-frame ones; the method was immunoSEQ multiplex PCR. The sample lists roughly 220,000 clones, approximately 90% occurring once. Sequencing was performed on PBMCs or T cells enriched from blood (not recorded which). Receptors were obtained from a woman between 18 and 29 years old in a cohort exposed to, infected with or recovered from COVID-19 (not recorded which).

The V gene is TRBV5-1, the J gene TRBJ1-4; a weak D match, TRBD1 (5 bases). V dropped 5 bases and J dropped 8 bases, with 19 bases sitting between them. The length of the CDR3 is 15 residues. Per germline, CDR1 SGHRS and CDR2 YFSETQ. The CDR3 reads CASSQDDADREKLFF. CDR3 coding DNA: TGCGCCAGCAGTCAAGACGACGCCGACAGAGAAAAACTGTTTTTT.

The rearrangement joins TRBV5-1 to TRBJ1-1; maybe TRBD1 (6 bases). Germline CDR1 is SGHRS and CDR2 is YFSETQ. V dropped 4 bases and J dropped 4 bases, with 17 bases sitting between them. The CDR3 consists of 15 residues. CDR3 protein: CASSPTAGAGTEAFF. In DNA, the CDR3 is TGCGCCAGCAGCCCTACAGCAGGGGCGGGCACTGAAGCTTTCTTT.

The chain joins TRBV7-9 to TRBJ2-5; no clear D gene. The CDR3 runs to 12 residues. CDR1 and CDR2 (germline): SEHNR, FQNEAQ (reference sequence). V dropped 5 bases and J dropped 2 bases, with 6 bases sitting between them. In DNA, the CDR3 is TGTGCCAGCAGCCCGTATCAAGAGACCCAGTACTTC. Its protein is CASSPYQETQYF.

The chain uses TRBV5-6 and TRBJ2-7, with D uncertain. The CDR3 runs 15 residues. Per germline, CDR1 SGHDT and CDR2 YYEEEE. V lost 4 bases to trimming and J lost 3 bases, with 17 bases between them. The CDR3 sequence is CASSLTGSPDYEQYF. The CDR3 DNA reads as TGTGCCAGCAGCCTGACCGGGTCTCCAGACTACGAGCAGTACTTC.

The chain employs TRBV30 and TRBJ1-6; D is possibly TRBD1 (5 bases). Trimming left V 3 bases short and J 0 bases short, with 9 bases between. Germline V gene sequence: CDR1 GTSNPN, CDR2 SVGIG (reference sequence). CDR3 length: 15 residues. CDR3 coding DNA: TGTGCCTGGAGGGGGCCTAGCTCCTATAATTCACCCCTCCACTTT. Protein sequence: CAWRGPSSYNSPLHF.

The chain is built from TRBV5-1 and TRBJ2-3; 14 bases map to TRBD2. Trimming cost V 4 bases and J 0 bases; bases outside gene matches: 4. The CDR3 is made up of 17 amino acids. Germline CDR1 SGHRS, CDR2 YFSETQ. The DNA for the CDR3 is TGCGCCAGCAGCCCCGGACTAGCGGGAGGCAGCACAGATACGCAGTATTTT. It encodes CASSPGLAGGSTDTQYF.

This clone came up once. The rearrangement uses TRBV5-4 and TRBJ2-2; 7 bases map to TRBD1. The germline gives CDR1 SGHNT, CDR2 YYREEE (reference sequence). Trimming took 6 bases from V and 4 from J; bases not matched to a gene: 6. The CDR3 contains 14 residues. CDR3 sequence (DNA): TGTGCCAGCAAACAACAGGGGCCCACCGGGGAGCTGTTTTTT. Translation: CASKQQGPTGELFF.

The chain carries TRBV6-5 and TRBJ1-1; D remains unclear. Trimming removed 0 bases at V and 8 bases at J, with 16 bases between. There are 15 residues in the CDR3. The germline V gene encodes CDR1 MNHEY and CDR2 SVGAGI. CDR3 loop: CASSYSRNPHWEAFF. The CDR3 coding sequence is TGTGCCAGCAGTTACTCGAGGAATCCACACTGGGAAGCTTTCTTT.

The chain combines TRBV5-6 with TRBJ2-7; D call uncertain. Germline CDR1 and CDR2: SGHDT and YYEEEE. The CDR3 runs to 14 residues. The ends were cut back, 1 base at V and 0 bases at J, with 8 bases in the middle. Here the CDR3 reads CASSLPTDSYEQYF. The CDR3 DNA follows: TGTGCCAGCAGCTTGCCCACAGACTCCTACGAGCAGTACTTC.

The chain recombines TRBV7-8 with TRBJ2-7; D is ambiguous. CDR1 is SGHVS, CDR2 FQNEAQ, per germline. The CDR3 consists of 13 residues. The ends were cut back, 1 base at V and 3 bases at J, with 7 bases in the middle. The CDR3 DNA reads as TGTGCCAGCAGCTTAGACGGAGACTACGAGCAGTACTTC. Translation: CASSLDGDYEQYF.

The chain couples TRBV10-2 to TRBJ1-1; D may be TRBD1 (6 bases). Looked up from germline, CDR1 is WSHSY and CDR2 is SAAADI. Trimming removed 6 bases from V and 1 base from J, with 15 bases in between. This CDR3 spans 15 amino acids. CDR3 in DNA: TGCGCCAGCAGCCGTGGGACACTGAAGAACACTGAAGCTTTCTTT. Translating gives CASSRGTLKNTEAFF.

The chain carries TRBV5-1 and TRBJ2-1; 7 positions match TRBD2. The germline V gene has CDR1 SGHRS and CDR2 YFSETQ. This CDR3 has 16 amino acids. The V segment lost 4 bases and the J segment 2 bases; nucleotides outside the gene matches: 9. CDR3 amino acids: CASSPEGGGTYNEQFF. CDR3 DNA: TGCGCCAGCAGCCCGGAGGGCGGGGGTACCTACAATGAGCAGTTCTTC.

The rearrangement uses TRBV5-5 and TRBJ1-1; D is unresolved. Germline CDR1 and CDR2: SGHKS and YYEKEE (reference sequence). The CDR3 runs to 14 residues. V lost 0 bases, J lost 1 base, and 7 bases lay in between. The CDR3 reads CASSLATWNTEAFF. The CDR3 nucleotides read TGTGCCAGCAGCTTGGCTACCTGGAACACTGAAGCTTTCTTT.

V usage is TRBV7-9 and J usage is TRBJ1-2; 8 positions match TRBD1. This CDR3 has 14 residues. Germline loops: CDR1 SEHNR, CDR2 FQNEAQ (reference sequence). V gave up 5 bases and J gave up 7 bases; unmatched junction bases: 9. Written as DNA, the CDR3 is TGTGCCAGCAGCCTTGACAGGGGCGATATTGGCTACACCTTC. Protein product: CASSLDRGDIGYTF.

The chain joins TRBV7-3 to TRBJ2-1, with D possibly being TRBD2 (7 bases). Germline values: CDR1 SGHTA, CDR2 FQGTGA. This CDR3 has 16 amino acids. Trimming stripped 2 bases from V and 8 bases from J, with 19 bases between. The CDR3 bases are TGTGCCAGCAGCTTATCCGCGGATCCGGGGGGCGATGAGCAGTTCTTC. This codes for CASSLSADPGGDEQFF.

This chain connects TRBV11-1 to TRBJ1-2; D is undetermined. V lost 4 bases and J lost 7, with 16 bases in between. The CDR3 contains 14 residues. Per the germline V gene, CDR1 is SGHAT and CDR2 is FQDESV (reference sequence). The CDR3 nucleotides read TGTGCCAGCAGCTCCGGCGGTAGGGAGCTTGGCTACACCTTC. Translated: CASSSGGRELGYTF. The complete variable domain, with remaining parts taken from reference TRBV11-1 and TRBJ1-2, reads EAEVAQSPRYKITEKSQAVAFWCDPISGHATLYWYRQILGQGPELLVQFQDESVVDDSQLPKDRFSAERLKGVDSTLKIQPAELGDSAMYLCASSSGGRELGYTFGSGTRLTVV.

The V gene is TRBV9, the J gene TRBJ2-5; 12 bases align to TRBD2. This CDR3 is 16 amino acids long. V lost 0 bases to trimming and J lost 5 bases; unmatched junction nucleotides: 5. Germline CDR1 SGDLS, CDR2 YYNGEE. Here the CDR3 DNA reads TGTGCCAGCAGCGTAGATTCCGGGACTAGCGGGGAGACCCAGTACTTC. It translates to CASSVDSGTSGETQYF.